The 10 T cell receptor beta chains listed next were all sequenced from one sample in a study of OX40 agonist ivuxolimab in advanced cancers. Library creation used the immunoSEQ multiplex PCR assay. TCRdb limited this immuneACCESS table to in-frame rearrangements with V and J called. A share of clones is missing; checked studies link under half to unresolved V genes, and the rest is unexplained. In all, the sample holds 75,000 to 80,000 clones, and about 85% of those were seen once. The top ten clonotypes cover around 1.8% of the sample. The sample in question was CD4+ or CD8+ T cells sorted from blood, obtained in a trial of the OX40 agonist ivuxolimab. The source is an adult with an advanced solid tumor such as melanoma, head and neck, liver or kidney cancer.

This rearrangement joins TRBV6-5 to TRBJ1-5, with D tentatively TRBD1 (5 bases). The CDR3 contains 13 residues. The V end lost 5 bases, the J end lost 4 bases, and 9 bases lay between the germline ends. Germline-derived CDR1 and CDR2 are MNHEY and SVGAGI. This CDR3 is CASSQDKNQPQHF. The CDR3 DNA follows: TGTGCCAGCAGTCAGGACAAAAATCAGCCCCAGCATTTT.

Only a few counts were recorded for this clone. V gene TRBV9 combines with J gene TRBJ1-2; 9 bases align to TRBD1. V shed 3 bases and J 6 bases; nucleotides not matched to a gene: 9. The CDR3 runs to 15 residues. The germline gives CDR1 SGDLS, CDR2 YYNGEE. The CDR3 DNA reads as TGTGCCAGCAGCGCCCACACGGGACAGGGTCATGGCTACACCTTC. This sequence encodes CASSAHTGQGHGYTF. The variable domain in full, with the rest retrieved from reference TRBV9 and TRBJ1-2, is DSGVTQTPKHLITATGQRVTLRCSPRSGDLSVYWYQQSLDQGLQFLIQYYNGEERAKGNILERFSAQQFPDLHSELNLSSLELGDSALYFCASSAHTGQGHGYTFGSGTRLTVV.

Only a few counts were recorded for this clone. V gene TRBV6-5 combines with J gene TRBJ1-5; D gene uncertain. CDR3 size: 15 residues. The germline CDR1 and CDR2 sequences are MNHEY and SVGAGI. The V and J ends lost 0 bases and 4 bases respectively, with 10 bases between them. The CDR3 spells CASSYSTRTNQPQHF. The DNA for the CDR3 is TGTGCCAGCAGTTACTCGACGCGGACGAATCAGCCCCAGCATTTT.

The rearrangement uses TRBV15 and TRBJ1-1; D ambiguous. Per the germline V gene, CDR1 is LNHNV and CDR2 is YYDKDF (reference sequence). The CDR3 runs 13 residues. With 0 bases removed from V and 10 bases from J, the gap between germline ends came to 12 bases. The CDR3 reads CATSRDRRRVAFF. The DNA of the CDR3 is TGTGCCACCAGCAGAGATAGGAGAAGGGTAGCTTTCTTT.

The chain employs TRBV27 and TRBJ1-2; the match to TRBD1 covers 9 bases. Germline CDR1 and CDR2: MNHEY and SMNVEV (reference sequence). The V and J ends lost 5 bases and 3 bases, in that order; junction bases with no gene match: 7. The CDR3 extends over 15 amino acids. CDR3 loop: CASSSRTGADYGYTF. The CDR3 DNA reads TGTGCCAGCAGTAGCCGGACAGGGGCCGACTATGGCTACACCTTC.

The V gene is TRBV5-5, the J gene TRBJ2-3; D is perhaps TRBD1 (5 bases). The CDR3 runs to 12 residues. Trimming took 0 bases from V and 6 from J, leaving 5 bases between them. CDR1 is SGHKS, CDR2 YYEKEE, per germline (reference sequence). The CDR3 region is CASSLEGDTQYF. Written as DNA, the CDR3 is TGTGCCAGCAGCTTGGAGGGGGATACGCAGTATTTT.

The rearrangement uses TRBV6-5 and TRBJ1-5; D gene unclear. The V end lost 5 bases, the J end lost 6 bases, and 14 bases lay between the germline ends. Looked up from germline, CDR1 is MNHEY and CDR2 is SVGAGI. There are 14 residues in the CDR3. CDR3 residues: CASSDGREGQPQHF. The CDR3 DNA sequence: TGTGCCAGCAGTGACGGACGGGAGGGTCAGCCCCAGCATTTT.

The chain combines TRBV7-6 with TRBJ1-2, with a possible D match to TRBD1 (5 bases). V lost 2 bases, J lost 4 bases, and 14 bases lay in between. There are 15 residues in the CDR3. CDR1 and CDR2 from the germline V gene are SGHVS and FNYEAQ. In DNA form, the CDR3 reads TGTGCCAGCAGCTTACTCAGACAGAGTCCCTATGGCTACACCTTC. This translates into CASSLLRQSPYGYTF.

The gene calls are TRBV2 and TRBJ2-7; D might be TRBD2 (6 bases). The CDR3 runs to 14 residues. Trimming cost V 5 bases and J 2 bases, with 13 bases left between them. Germline CDR1 SNHLY, CDR2 FYNNEI. In DNA form, the CDR3 reads TGTGCCAGCAGTAGACTAGGGGAGGCCTACGAGCAGTACTTC. This gives the protein CASSRLGEAYEQYF.

The chain combines TRBV5-1 with TRBJ2-5, with 15 bases that match TRBD2. CDR3 size: 16 residues. Germline CDR1 SGHRS, CDR2 YFSETQ. V lost 4 bases, J lost 4 bases, and 5 bases stayed unmatched. The CDR3 protein is CASSPGLAGGLETQYF. The CDR3 nucleotides read TGCGCCAGCAGCCCCGGACTAGCGGGGGGGCTAGAGACCCAGTACTTC.